This T cell receptor (beta chain) was documented in a study of tumor and adjacent non-tumor tissue in lung cancer (dated by TCRdb to 2016 to 2019). Background for the entire study: Of the cohort, about a dozen patients had adenocarcinoma, 2 had squamous cell carcinoma and 1 had small cell lung cancer. Among the roughly 15 patients, ages ranged from about 31 to 85 years, some 10 were men and 5 were women, and disease was TNM stage I to III. Using bulk TCRbeta repertoires from under 18 lung cancer patients, the study set lung tumor tissue side by side with matched distant non-tumor lung tissue. TCRbeta CDR3 sequencing was performed on 25 to 30 paired specimens, with one tumor sample and one normal lung sample collected per patient. A total of some 130,000,000 productive TCRbeta reads were generated by sequencing, corresponding to an average of approximately 4.3 million reads per sample.

The paper as a whole reports these results and caveats: TCR diversity was significantly higher in younger patients, and greater tumor TCR diversity was associated with shorter overall survival and shorter disease-free survival. In normal lung, the top 100 clones accounted for a significantly larger cumulative share of the repertoire than in tumor tissue. The cohort had only 15 or so patients, and the authors noted that larger samples and more detailed clinical data are needed. Because peripheral blood was not sequenced, blood TCRbeta repertoires in the lung cancer patients of the study were not examined. Neither the sequencing platform nor unique molecular identifiers are mentioned in the methods. TCR diversity (inverse Simpson) was significantly higher in tumor than in normal lung tissue (roughly 430 vs 170, P = 0.0075, Mann-Whitney U test).

Libraries came from multiplex PCR. TCRdb lists the instrument as Illumina HiSeq 2500. TCRbeta libraries were constructed through three rounds of nested PCR with primers (Table S4) according to protocols adapted from ARM-PCR. Before sequencing, PCR products in the 200-500 bp range were cut out of the gel and cleaned up using the QIAquick gel extraction kit. In the authors' own workflow: Reads were cleaned using Trimmomatic, were merged into complete CDR3 sequences using FLASH, and were assigned to V(D)J germline segments using MiTCR. VDJtools was used to compute clonal diversity as the inverse Simpson's index. In-frame sequences without a premature stop codon were defined as productive reads. Starting from the raw public reads, TCRdb applied fastp trimming at Q25, assembled clones with MiXCR and retained in-frame beta chains. Rows with one shared CDR3 protein collapse into an entry with the most common genes and DNA. TCRdb, rather than the study authors, made the V and J calls. Recorded for this sample are 90,000 to 110,000 distinct CDR3 sequences; roughly 75% of them occurred a single time. The ten largest clones represent roughly 35% of the sample.

RNA was extracted from bulk unsorted tissue and checked for quality with a NanoDrop ND-1000 and an Agilent 2100. All donors had newly diagnosed lung cancer, had not received prior chemotherapy, and were admitted for thoracic surgery in China between August and November 2014. Patients with previous radiotherapy or chemotherapy, or with another concurrent cancer, were excluded from the study. Pieces of surgical tissue measuring roughly 1-2.2 cm3 were kept in RNAlater solution and held at -80 degrees C until needed. This clonotype was seen more than once but under ten times. The target of this receptor is not known. Just one base apart from a much larger clone, this may be a read error. Spanning cysteine to phenylalanine, the CDR3 consists of 13 amino acids. Left in the record is the CDR3 DNA by itself, 39 bases read in frame from the first base. In the germline V gene, CDR1 corresponds to MNHNS and CDR2 to SASEGT.

The sequence links TRBV6-1 to TRBJ2-5, and perhaps TRBD1 as D gene, on 5 matching bases. The receptor comes from a woman in her sixties or seventies with non-small cell lung cancer. Sequences were obtained from lung tumor tissue. The CDR3: CVSSRAGKETQYF. In nucleotide form, the sequence is TGTGTCAGCAGTCGGGCAGGGAAAGAGACCCAGTACTTC.